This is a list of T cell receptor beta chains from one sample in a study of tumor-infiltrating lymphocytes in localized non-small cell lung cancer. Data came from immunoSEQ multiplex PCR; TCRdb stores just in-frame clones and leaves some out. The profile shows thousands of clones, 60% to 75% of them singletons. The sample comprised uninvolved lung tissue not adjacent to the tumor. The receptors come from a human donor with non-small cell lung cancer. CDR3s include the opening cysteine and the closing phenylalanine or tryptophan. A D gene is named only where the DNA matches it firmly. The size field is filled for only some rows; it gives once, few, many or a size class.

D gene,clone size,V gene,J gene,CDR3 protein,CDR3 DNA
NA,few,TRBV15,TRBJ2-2,CATSPGAHTGELFF,TGTGCCACCAGTCCCGGAGCGCACACCGGGGAGCTGTTTTTT
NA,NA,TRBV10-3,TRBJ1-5,CAISDPGTAYSNQPQHF,TGTGCCATCAGTGACCCCGGGACCGCTTATAGCAATCAGCCCCAGCATTTT
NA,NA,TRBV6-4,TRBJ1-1,CASSEGPRTEAFF,TGTGCCAGCAGTGAGGGGCCGCGCACTGAAGCTTTCTTT
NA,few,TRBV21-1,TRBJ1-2,CASSKTGYGYTF,TGTGCCAGCAGCAAGACAGGGTATGGCTACACCTTC
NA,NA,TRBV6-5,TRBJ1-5,CASEGDRNQPQHF,TGTGCCAGCGAAGGGGACCGCAATCAGCCCCAGCATTTT
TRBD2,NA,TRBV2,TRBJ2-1,CASRAGTSGNEQFF,TGTGCCAGCAGGGCAGGGACTAGCGGGAATGAGCAGTTCTTC
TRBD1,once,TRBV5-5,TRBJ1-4,CASSLGIQGATNEKLFF,TGTGCCAGCAGCTTGGGTATACAGGGGGCAACTAATGAAAAACTGTTTTTT
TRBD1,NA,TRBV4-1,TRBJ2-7,CASSLRDSKYEQYF,TGCGCCAGCAGCCTCCGGGACAGTAAGTACGAGCAGTACTTC
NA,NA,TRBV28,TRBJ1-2,CASSPILGVGYGYTF,TGTGCCAGCAGTCCTATTCTAGGGGTTGGCTATGGCTACACCTTC
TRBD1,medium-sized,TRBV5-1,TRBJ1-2,CASSSDPGTGGGYTF,TGCGCCAGCAGCTCGGACCCCGGGACAGGGGGTGGCTACACCTTC
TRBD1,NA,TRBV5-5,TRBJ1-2,CASGQGNYGYTF,TGTGCCAGCGGACAGGGCAACTATGGCTACACCTTC
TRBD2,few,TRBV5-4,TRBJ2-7,CASSLGSGGDYEQYF,TGTGCCAGCAGCTTGGGTAGCGGGGGGGACTACGAGCAGTACTTC
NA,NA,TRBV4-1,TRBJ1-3,CASSEPGVATIYF,TGCGCCAGCAGCGAGCCCGGAGTGGCCACCATATATTTT
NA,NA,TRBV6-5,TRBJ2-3,CASTARRGDTQYF,TGTGCCAGCACGGCGCGCCGGGGGGATACGCAGTATTTT
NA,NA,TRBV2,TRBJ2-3,CASSPQLDTQYF,TGTGCCAGCAGTCCTCAGTTAGATACGCAGTATTTT
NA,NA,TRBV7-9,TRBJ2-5,CASSFSGAGETQYF,TGTGCCAGCAGCTTTTCCGGGGCCGGTGAGACCCAGTACTTC
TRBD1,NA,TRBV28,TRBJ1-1,CASSQTGTEAFF,TGTGCCAGCAGCCAGACAGGGACTGAAGCTTTCTTT
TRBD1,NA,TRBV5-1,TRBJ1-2,CASSSTTGNYGYTF,TGCGCCAGCAGCTCCACGACAGGGAATTATGGCTACACCTTC
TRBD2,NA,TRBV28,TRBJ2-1,CASISGGAGNEQFF,TGTGCCAGTATTAGCGGGGGGGCAGGTAATGAGCAGTTCTTC
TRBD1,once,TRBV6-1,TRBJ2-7,CASSQRTGLGEQYF,TGTGCCAGCAGTCAAAGGACAGGGCTGGGCGAGCAGTACTTC
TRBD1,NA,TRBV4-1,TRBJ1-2,CASSLTEQGNHYGYTF,TGCGCCAGCAGCCTAACCGAACAGGGGAATCACTATGGCTACACCTTC
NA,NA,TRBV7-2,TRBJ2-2,CASSLVGAGELFF,TGTGCCAGCAGCTTGGTGGGGGCCGGGGAGCTGTTTTTT
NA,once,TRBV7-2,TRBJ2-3,CASTLLRDTQYF,TGTGCCAGCACCTTACTTAGAGATACGCAGTATTTT
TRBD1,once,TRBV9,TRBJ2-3,CASTISGQHTDTQYF,TGTGCCAGCACCATTTCGGGACAGCACACAGATACGCAGTATTTT
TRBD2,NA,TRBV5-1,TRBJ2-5,CASSGLAGEETQYF,TGCGCCAGCAGCGGACTAGCGGGAGAGGAGACCCAGTACTTC
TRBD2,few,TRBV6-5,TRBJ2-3,CASSYQAGGTTDTQYF,TGTGCCAGCAGTTACCAGGCGGGGGGGACCACAGATACGCAGTATTTT
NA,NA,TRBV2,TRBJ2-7,CASMQRAGRYEQYF,TGTGCCAGCATGCAGAGGGCGGGACGGTACGAGCAGTACTTC
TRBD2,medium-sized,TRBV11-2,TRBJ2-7,CASSTPGLAGGVYPEQYF,TGTGCCAGCAGCACCCCGGGACTAGCGGGAGGAGTTTATCCCGAGCAGTACTTC
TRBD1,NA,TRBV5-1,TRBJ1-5,CASSLNRGQPQHF,TGCGCCAGCAGCTTAAACAGGGGCCAGCCCCAGCATTTT
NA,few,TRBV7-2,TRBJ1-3,CASSPGQAGNTIYF,TGTGCCAGCAGCCCCGGTCAGGCTGGAAACACCATATATTTT
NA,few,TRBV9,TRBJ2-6,CASSDRSGANVLTF,TGTGCCAGCAGCGATCGCTCTGGGGCCAACGTCCTGACTTTC
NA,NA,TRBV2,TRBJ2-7,CASSRSPEQYF,TGTGCCAGCAGTAGGTCCCCCGAGCAGTACTTC
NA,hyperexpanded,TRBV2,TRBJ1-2,CASSEAEGGGYTF,TGTGCCAGCAGTGAAGCAGAGGGGGGGGGCTACACCTTC
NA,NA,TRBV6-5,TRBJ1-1,CASSYGAGTEAFF,TGTGCCAGCAGTTATGGGGCGGGGACTGAAGCTTTCTTT
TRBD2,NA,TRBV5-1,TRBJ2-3,CASSISGGTDTQYF,TGCGCCAGCAGCATAAGCGGGGGCACAGATACGCAGTATTTT
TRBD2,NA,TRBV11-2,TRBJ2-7,CASSLGLAGVEEQYF,TGTGCCAGCAGCTTGGGACTAGCGGGGGTGGAAGAGCAGTACTTC
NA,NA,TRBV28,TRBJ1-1,CASSLSGLPREAFF,TGTGCCAGCAGTTTAAGTGGCCTGCCGAGGGAAGCTTTCTTT
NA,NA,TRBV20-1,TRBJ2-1,CSASLSEQFF,TGCAGTGCTAGTTTAAGTGAGCAGTTCTTC
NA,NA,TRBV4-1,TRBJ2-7,CASSQYMTGYEQYF,TGCGCCAGCAGCCAATATATGACGGGGTACGAGCAGTACTTC
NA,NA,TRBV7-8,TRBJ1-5,CASSGGGGGDQPQHF,TGTGCCAGCAGCGGCGGAGGTGGAGGGGATCAGCCCCAGCATTTT
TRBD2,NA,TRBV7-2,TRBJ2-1,CASSLGAGGLLNEQFF,TGTGCCAGCAGCTTAGGAGCGGGGGGGCTTCTCAATGAGCAGTTCTTC